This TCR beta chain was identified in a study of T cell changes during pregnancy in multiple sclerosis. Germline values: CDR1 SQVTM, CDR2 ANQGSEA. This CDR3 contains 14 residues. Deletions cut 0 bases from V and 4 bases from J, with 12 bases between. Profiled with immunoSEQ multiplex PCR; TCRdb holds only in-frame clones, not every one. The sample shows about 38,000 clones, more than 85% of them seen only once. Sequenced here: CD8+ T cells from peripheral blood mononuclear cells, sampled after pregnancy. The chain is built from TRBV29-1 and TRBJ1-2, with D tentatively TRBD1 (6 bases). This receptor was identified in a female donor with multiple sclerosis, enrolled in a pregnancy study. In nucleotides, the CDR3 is TGCAGCGTTGAAGATGCCAGGGGCTCCTATGGCTACACCTTC. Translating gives CSVEDARGSYGYTF.